Below are 10 T cell receptor beta chains sequenced from a single sample in a study of cytomegalovirus exposure and HLA in healthy donors (dated by TCRdb to 2016 to 2017). The library was produced with the immunoSEQ multiplex PCR assay. For the multiplex PCR, a mixture combining 60 forward primers for TCR Vbeta segments and 13 reverse primers for TCR Jbeta segments was used. Drawn from immuneACCESS, this table holds only the in-frame rearrangements with V and J called that TCRdb kept. Clones are partly lost; checked studies trace under half to an unresolved V gene and leave the rest unexplained. Recorded for this sample are around 120,000 clones; roughly two thirds of them occurred a single time. The ten biggest clones cover less than 2% of the sample. Sequenced sample: PBMCs. These receptors all stem from a man aged 25 to 45 in good health and CMV-seropositive.

The rearrangement uses TRBV7-2 and TRBJ2-7, with TRBD2 matching over 13 bases. Germline V gene lookup returns CDR1 SGHTA and CDR2 FQGNSA. J was trimmed by 3 bases and V by 5 bases; bases with no gene match: 4. This CDR3 comprises 15 residues. CDR3 amino acids: CASSPRLAGGYEQYF. The CDR3 DNA reads TGTGCCAGCAGCCCGAGACTAGCGGGGGGCTACGAGCAGTACTTC. Based on the CDR3 plus reference TRBV7-2 and TRBJ2-7, the full variable domain is GAGVSQSPSNKVTEKGKDVELRCDPISGHTALYWYRQSLGQGLEFLIYFQGNSAPDKSGLPSDRFSAERTGGSVSTLTIQRTQQEDSAVYLCASSPRLAGGYEQYFGPGTRLTVT.

The chain employs TRBV6-6 and TRBJ2-7; D uncertain. The length of the CDR3 is 14 residues. Germline CDR1 is MNHNY and CDR2 is SVGAGI (reference sequence). V gave up 7 bases and J gave up 5 bases, with 18 bases separating them. The CDR3 reads CASTPRRTRDEQYF. In DNA, the CDR3 is TGTGCCAGCACCCCCCGAAGAACCCGGGACGAGCAGTACTTC.

This clone was counted only a few times. The chain joins TRBV6-1 to TRBJ1-2, with D possibly being TRBD1 (6 bases). The CDR3 runs 14 residues. CDR1 is MNHNS and CDR2 is SASEGT in the germline V gene. The V end lost 1 base, the J end lost 7 bases, and 13 bases lay between the germline ends. Here the CDR3 DNA reads TGTGCCAGCAGTGAAGGGGAGGGGGGGTCTGGCTACACCTTC. Residues: CASSEGEGGSGYTF.

This clone was counted between two and nine times. The V and J genes are TRBV6-6 and TRBJ2-2, with D hard to call. Trimming took off 0 bases at V and 2 bases at J, with 10 bases between the two ends. Looked up from germline, CDR1 is MNHNY and CDR2 is SVGAGI (reference sequence). The CDR3 has 16 residues. The DNA of the CDR3 is TGTGCCAGCAGTTACTCGTCTCTAGATAACACCGGGGAGCTGTTTTTT. Amino acid sequence: CASSYSSLDNTGELFF.

V and J are TRBV7-9 and TRBJ1-2, with D maybe TRBD1 (6 bases). Trimming removed 8 bases from V and 2 bases from J, with 9 bases in between. From germline, CDR1 is SEHNR and CDR2 FQNEAQ (reference sequence). The CDR3 length is 12 residues. The CDR3 coding sequence is TGTGCCAGCTTCCAGGGGAACTATGGCTACACCTTC. This translates into CASFQGNYGYTF.

This chain joins TRBV6-5 and TRBJ2-4; D is unresolved. The CDR3 spans 14 residues. CDR1 MNHEY and CDR2 SVGAGI come from the germline V gene. The V end was cut by 6 bases, the J end by 9 bases, with 18 bases between. The CDR3 is CASSPTYSSSIQYF. In nucleotides, the CDR3 is TGTGCCAGCAGCCCTACCTACAGTTCAAGCATTCAGTACTTC.

The chain carries TRBV5-1 and TRBJ1-3; D not certain. There are 15 residues in the CDR3. Germline values: CDR1 SGHRS, CDR2 YFSETQ. V was pared by 0 bases and J by 0 bases, with 7 bases between. CDR3 DNA sequence: TGCGCCAGCAGCTTGGCGGCAGGCTCTGGAAACACCATATATTTT. This translates into CASSLAAGSGNTIYF.

V gene TRBV5-1 combines with J gene TRBJ2-1, with 13 bases lining up with TRBD2. CDR3 length: 17 amino acids. Germline values: CDR1 SGHRS, CDR2 YFSETQ. Trimming at V came to 1 base and at J to 4 bases, leaving 5 bases not matched to a gene. In DNA, the CDR3 is TGCGCCAGCAGCTTGTGGGTACTAGCGGGAGGGTACAATGAGCAGTTCTTC. Its protein product is CASSLWVLAGGYNEQFF.

V is TRBV7-3 and J is TRBJ2-2, with a weak D call TRBD2 (6 bases). CDR3 length: 15 amino acids. V was trimmed by 2 bases and J by 5 bases, leaving 12 bases between them. CDR1 is SGHTA and CDR2 is FQGTGA in the germline V gene. The CDR3 DNA follows: TGTGCCAGCAGCTTAGTGGCGGGGACGACCGGGGAGCTGTTTTTT. Its protein is CASSLVAGTTGELFF. The full variable domain, with the rest looked up from reference TRBV7-3 and TRBJ2-2, is GAGVSQTPSNKVTEKGKYVELRCDPISGHTALYWYRQSLGQGPEFLIYFQGTGAADDSGLPNDRFFAVRPEGSVSTLKIQRTERGDSAVYLCASSLVAGTTGELFFGEGSRLTVL.

The table lists this clone with a few counts. The chain combines TRBV27 with TRBJ1-1; 7 bases fit TRBD1. Germline loops: CDR1 MNHEY, CDR2 SMNVEV (reference sequence). The CDR3 runs to 18 residues. The V and J ends lost 1 base and 1 base, in that order; junction bases with no gene match: 12. The DNA of the CDR3 is TGTGCCAGCAGTTTATATCTCATCGGAGGGGGCAGGAACACTGAAGCTTTCTTT. Translating gives CASSLYLIGGGRNTEAFF.